Below, 30 T cell receptor beta chains from the same sample are listed, as sequenced in a study of blood T cell repertoires in COVID-19. TCRdb's table, derived via immunoSEQ multiplex PCR, lists solely in-frame clones and lacks some. The sample consists of some 100,000 clones, 86% of them appearing once. The sequenced sample was peripheral blood. The receptors come from a man aged 45-65 years with acute or convalescent COVID-19.

The V gene is TRBV15, the J gene TRBJ1-5; 7 positions agree with TRBD1. Per the germline V gene, CDR1 is LNHNV and CDR2 is YYDKDF (reference sequence). V gave up 8 bases and J gave up 4 bases; unmatched junction bases: 8. The CDR3 runs to 14 residues. CDR3 in amino acids: CATRTGGVNQPQHF. The CDR3 nucleotides are TGTGCCACCCGGACAGGAGGCGTTAATCAGCCCCAGCATTTT.

The chain joins TRBV6-2 or TRBV6-3 to TRBJ2-2, with TRBD2 matching 10 bases. Germline CDR1 MNHEY, CDR2 SVGEGT. V gave up 5 bases and J gave up 7 bases; unmatched junction bases: 7. CDR3 length equals 15 residues. In DNA, the CDR3 is TGTGCCAGCAGTAAATGGACTAGCGGAGGCGGGGAGCTGTTTTTT. This translates into CASSKWTSGGGELFF.

The chain employs TRBV27 and TRBJ2-1, with 9 bases identical to TRBD2. The CDR3 consists of 17 residues. The J segment lost 8 bases and the V segment lost 5 bases, leaving 16 bases of the junction unmatched. Germline CDR1 is MNHEY and CDR2 is SMNVEV (reference sequence). The CDR3 DNA sequence: TGTGCCAGCAGTCCCTCCCTGGCGGGAGGGCCATTATATGAGCAGTTCTTC. Translating gives CASSPSLAGGPLYEQFF.

The rearrangement joins TRBV5-6 to TRBJ2-5, with 12 bases matching TRBD2. The J segment lost 5 bases and the V segment lost 6 bases, leaving 8 bases of the junction unmatched. This CDR3 contains 15 residues. Germline V gene lookup returns CDR1 SGHDT and CDR2 YYEEEE. The CDR3 protein is CASMASGRAGETQYF. CDR3 in DNA: TGTGCCAGCATGGCTAGCGGGAGGGCCGGGGAGACCCAGTACTTC. Together with reference TRBV5-6 and TRBJ2-5, the CDR3 gives the full variable domain: DAGVTQSPTHLIKTRGQQVTLRCSPKSGHDTVSWYQQALGQGPQFIFQYYEEEERQRGNFPDRFSGHQFPNYSSELNVNALLLGDSALYLCASMASGRAGETQYFGPGTRLLVL.

The V call is TRBV28, the J call TRBJ2-1; 7 nucleotides align to TRBD2. CDR3 length: 14 residues. The trim removed 8 bases at V and 7 bases at J, leaving 11 bases unmatched. CDR1 is MDHEN, CDR2 SYDVKM, per germline. CDR3 DNA sequence: TGTGCCAGCCGGGTGGGAGGGCCGGGGAATGAGCAGTTCTTC. Its protein is CASRVGGPGNEQFF.

CDR3 sequence: CASSYVHRGQPQHF. The CDR3 DNA reads as TGTGCCAGCAGTTACGTCCACCGCGGTCAGCCCCAGCATTTT. V gene TRBV6-5 combines with J gene TRBJ1-5; no firm D call. CDR1 and CDR2 from the germline V gene are MNHEY and SVGAGI. The CDR3 spans 14 residues. The V end was cut by 2 bases, the J end by 6 bases, with 11 bases between.

Written as DNA, the CDR3 is TGTGCCACCAAAGGACACCACTACAATGAGCAGTTCTTC. It codes for CATKGHHYNEQFF. The chain couples TRBV15 to TRBJ2-1; D is possibly TRBD1 (5 bases). V dropped 7 bases and J dropped 3 bases, with 10 bases sitting between them. The CDR3 has 13 amino acids. Per the germline V gene, CDR1 is LNHNV and CDR2 is YYDKDF (reference sequence).

The J gene is TRBJ2-7, the V gene TRBV15; 11 bases match TRBD1. This CDR3 is 14 amino acids long. Germline V CDR1 and CDR2: LNHNV, YYDKDF (reference sequence). V was clipped by 5 bases and J by 5 bases; unmatched bases: 5. This CDR3 reads CATSPRTGGHEQYF. CDR3 in DNA: TGTGCCACCAGCCCACGGACAGGGGGCCACGAGCAGTACTTC.

The CDR3, as DNA: TGTGCCACCAGTGATTTTACTAGCGGGAGTCACACCGGGGAGCTGTTTTTT. Translation gives CATSDFTSGSHTGELFF. The chain uses TRBV24-1 and TRBJ2-2, with 11 bases aligning to TRBD2. This CDR3 spans 17 amino acids. From germline, CDR1 is KGHDR and CDR2 SFDVKD. Trimming cost V 1 base and J 3 bases; bases outside gene matches: 3.

The rearrangement uses TRBV2 and TRBJ1-1; no definite D call. This CDR3 has 15 residues. Per the germline V gene, CDR1 is SNHLY and CDR2 is FYNNEI. V shed 3 bases and J shed 5 bases, with 16 bases lying between them. This chain's CDR3 is CASSDVGARGTEAFF. CDR3 sequence (DNA): TGTGCCAGCAGTGATGTGGGAGCGAGAGGGACTGAAGCTTTCTTT. The whole variable domain, remainder taken from reference TRBV2 and TRBJ1-1, is EPEVTQTPSHQVTQMGQEVILRCVPISNHLYFYWYRQILGQKVEFLVSFYNNEISEKSEIFDDQFSVERPDGSNFTLKIRSTKLEDSAMYFCASSDVGARGTEAFFGQGTRLTVV.

The chain recombines TRBV4-1 with TRBJ2-6; D might be TRBD1 (5 bases). This CDR3 is 17 amino acids long. Germline V gene lookup returns CDR1 MGHRA and CDR2 YSYEKL. The V gene lost 5 bases and the J gene lost 0 bases, with 14 bases spanning the gap. DNA for the CDR3: TGCGCCAGCAGCACCCAGGGTTCTCTCTCTGGGGCCAACGTCCTGACTTTC. Its protein product is CASSTQGSLSGANVLTF.

This rearrangement joins TRBV7-9 to TRBJ2-7; D unresolved. CDR1 SEHNR and CDR2 FQNEAQ come from the germline V gene (reference sequence). V dropped 5 bases and J dropped 4 bases, with 15 bases sitting between them. This CDR3 region has 14 residues. The CDR3 region is CASSPVPRIYEQYF. The DNA for the CDR3 is TGTGCCAGCAGCCCGGTGCCTAGAATTTACGAGCAGTACTTC.

The chain links TRBV19 to TRBJ2-1; TRBD1 aligns across 10 bases. The junction had 9 bases not matched to a gene; V was cut back by 6 bases and J by 4 bases. CDR1 and CDR2 from the germline V gene are LNHDA and SQIVND (reference sequence). This CDR3 comprises 16 residues. CDR3 sequence (DNA): TGTGCCAGTAGCCTCTTCCGGGACAGGGGTTACAATGAGCAGTTCTTC. As protein: CASSLFRDRGYNEQFF.

V gene TRBV7-3 combines with J gene TRBJ1-5, with 10 bases matching TRBD1. This CDR3 contains 17 residues. Trimming took 3 bases from V and 0 from J; bases not matched to a gene: 5. CDR1 is SGHTA and CDR2 is FQGTGA in the germline V gene. The CDR3 nucleotides read TGTGCCAGCAGCTTCCGGGACAGGGGCTATAGCAATCAGCCCCAGCATTTT. It specifies CASSFRDRGYSNQPQHF.

The gene calls are TRBV5-1 and TRBJ2-1, with 13 bases identical to TRBD2. The ends lost 2 bases at V and 9 bases at J; junction bases unmatched: 14. The length of the CDR3 is 18 residues. Germline-derived CDR1 and CDR2 are SGHRS and YFSETQ. DNA of the CDR3: TGCGCCAGCAGCTTTGGTGGGACTAGCGGGGCTTGGGATCGTGAGCAGTTCTTC. Translated: CASSFGGTSGAWDREQFF.

The chain recombines TRBV5-1 with TRBJ2-3; 7 positions agree with TRBD1. The length of the CDR3 is 16 residues. After removal of 0 bases from V and 4 bases from J, the junction contained 8 bases not matched to a gene. Germline V gives CDR1 SGHRS, CDR2 YFSETQ. The CDR3 coding sequence is TGCGCCAGCAGCTTGGGACAGGGCTTGTTCGCAGATACGCAGTATTTT. Translating gives CASSLGQGLFADTQYF. The whole variable domain, filled in from reference TRBV5-1 and TRBJ2-3, reads KAGVTQTPRYLIKTRGQQVTLSCSPISGHRSVSWYQQTPGQGLQFLFEYFSETQRNKGNFPGRFSGRQFSNSRSEMNVSTLELGDSALYLCASSLGQGLFADTQYFGPGTRLTVL.

The chain recombines TRBV4-2 with TRBJ1-1, with 8 nucleotides matching TRBD1. V was clipped by 1 base and J by 3 bases; unmatched bases: 4. This CDR3 contains 15 residues. Germline CDR1 LGHNA, CDR2 YNFKEQ. As DNA, the CDR3 is TGTGCCAGCAGCCAAGCGGACAGGGAGGACACTGAAGCTTTCTTT. Translation: CASSQADREDTEAFF.

The gene calls are TRBV14 and TRBJ1-4; maybe TRBD1 (6 bases). V was pared by 2 bases and J by 6 bases, with 13 bases between. From germline, CDR1 is SGHDN and CDR2 FVKESK. The CDR3 extends over 15 amino acids. In DNA form, the CDR3 reads TGTGCCAGCAGCCAAATTAGGGGGACGGATGAAAAACTGTTTTTT. It yields the protein CASSQIRGTDEKLFF. Full variable domain (missing parts from reference TRBV14 and TRBJ1-4): EAGVTQFPSHSVIEKGQTVTLRCDPISGHDNLYWYRRVMGKEIKFLLHFVKESKQDESGMPNNRFLAERTGGTYSTLKVQPAELEDSGVYFCASSQIRGTDEKLFFGSGTQLSVL.

The V and J genes are TRBV19 and TRBJ1-4; no definite D call. Germline CDR1 is LNHDA and CDR2 is SQIVND (reference sequence). This CDR3 has 13 amino acids. The ends were cut back, 3 bases at V and 4 bases at J, with 6 bases in the middle. The CDR3 DNA reads TGTGCCAGTAGTATCTGGAGTAATGAAAAACTGTTTTTT. Translating it yields CASSIWSNEKLFF. The complete variable domain, with remaining parts taken from reference TRBV19 and TRBJ1-4, reads DGGITQSPKYLFRKEGQNVTLSCEQNLNHDAMYWYRQDPGQGLRLIYYSQIVNDFQKGDIAEGYSVSREKKESFPLTVTSAQKNPTAFYLCASSIWSNEKLFFGSGTQLSVL.

This chain joins TRBV5-8 and TRBJ1-4, with D maybe TRBD1 (5 bases). Germline V gene data show CDR1 as SGHTS and CDR2 as YDEGEE. Trimming stripped 5 bases from V and 8 bases from J, with 16 bases between. The CDR3 runs to 14 residues. CDR3 nucleotides: TGTGCCAGCAGTCCGGGGAGGGGAGGAGAAAAACTGTTTTTT. This encodes CASSPGRGGEKLFF. Drawing the rest from reference TRBV5-8 and TRBJ1-4, the complete variable domain is EAGVTQSPTHLIKTRGQQATLRCSPISGHTSVYWYQQALGLGLQFLLWYDEGEERNRGNFPPRFSGRQFPNYSSELNVNALELEDSALYLCASSPGRGGEKLFFGSGTQLSVL.

The chain joins TRBV7-9 to TRBJ1-3; tentative D call: TRBD1 (6 bases). V lost 3 bases, J lost 2 bases, and 14 bases lay in between. In germline, CDR1 is SEHNR, CDR2 FQNEAQ (reference sequence). The CDR3 contains 16 residues. The CDR3 here is CASSFYQQGAGNTIYF. CDR3 nucleotide sequence: TGTGCCAGCAGCTTCTATCAACAGGGAGCTGGAAACACCATATATTTT. Looking up the rest from reference TRBV7-9 and TRBJ1-3 gives the full variable domain: DTGVSQNPRHKITKRGQNVTFRCDPISEHNRLYWYRQTLGQGPEFLTYFQNEAQLEKSRLLSDRFSAERPKGSFSTLEIQRTEQGDSAMYLCASSFYQQGAGNTIYFGEGSWLTVV.

This sequence joins TRBV5-1 and TRBJ1-3, with 7 bases lining up with TRBD1. Unmatched junction bases numbered 7, after V lost 4 bases and J lost 0 bases. Germline CDR1 is SGHRS and CDR2 is YFSETQ. The CDR3 runs to 16 residues. CDR3 region: CASSPNTGDSGNTIYF. Here the CDR3 DNA reads TGCGCCAGCAGCCCGAACACAGGGGACTCTGGAAACACCATATATTTT.

This clone was seen only a few times. The chain uses TRBV29-1 and TRBJ1-5, with D unresolved. The CDR3 length is 12 residues. The germline V and J ends were trimmed by 4 bases and 2 bases, with 6 bases remaining between them. Germline V gene data show CDR1 as SQVTM and CDR2 as ANQGSEA. The CDR3 DNA reads TGCAGCGTTGGCGAGGGCAATCAGCCCCAGCATTTT. Residues: CSVGEGNQPQHF.

The rearrangement joins TRBV11-2 to TRBJ1-2; 7 bases fit TRBD1. From germline, CDR1 is SGHAT and CDR2 FQNNGV. The CDR3 has 13 residues. V dropped 5 bases and J dropped 3; count of bases not matched to a gene: 3. The CDR3 region has the DNA TGTGCCAGCAGCCCTGACAGGGACTATGGCTACACCTTC. It specifies CASSPDRDYGYTF.

The V gene is TRBV11-2, the J gene TRBJ2-7, with 10 nucleotides matching TRBD1. Germline CDR1 is SGHAT and CDR2 is FQNNGV. CDR3 length equals 14 residues. After removal of 3 bases from V and 4 bases from J, the junction contained 3 bases not matched to a gene. CDR3 nucleotide sequence: TGTGCCAGCAGCTTGGACAGGGGGTCTTACGAGCAGTACTTC. Translated: CASSLDRGSYEQYF.

V is TRBV5-1 and J is TRBJ2-1; a possible D gene is TRBD2 (5 bases). Germline V gene lookup returns CDR1 SGHRS and CDR2 YFSETQ. The CDR3 covers 15 residues. Trimming stripped 0 bases from V and 4 bases from J, with 11 bases between. The CDR3 nucleotides are TGCGCCAGCAGCTTGGGTTCCGGGGATTACAATGAGCAGTTCTTC. Translating it yields CASSLGSGDYNEQFF.

The gene calls are TRBV5-4 and TRBJ2-2, with 8 bases lining up with TRBD2. CDR3 size: 18 residues. Unmatched junction bases numbered 12, after V lost 0 bases and J lost 5 bases. Germline V gene data show CDR1 as SGHNT and CDR2 as YYREEE (reference sequence). CDR3 region: CASSLAAGAGGRTGELFF. The CDR3 nucleotides read TGTGCCAGCAGCTTGGCCGCTGGTGCGGGAGGTAGGACCGGGGAGCTGTTTTTT.

The chain recombines TRBV28 with TRBJ2-1; possible D gene TRBD2, 6 bases. The CDR3 consists of 15 residues. The V end lost 7 bases, the J end lost 8 bases, and 21 bases lay between the germline ends. Germline assignment: CDR1 MDHEN and CDR2 SYDVKM. CDR3 amino acids: CASTRGGTSIYEQFF. The CDR3 bases are TGTGCCAGCACGAGAGGAGGTACTAGCATCTATGAGCAGTTCTTC.

About this clone: Other nucleotide sequences in the sample specify the same CDR3. DNA of the CDR3: TGTGCCAGCAGTTTAGGGCGGAACTATGGCTACACCTTC. Translation gives CASSLGRNYGYTF. The rearrangement joins TRBV12-3 or TRBV12-4 to TRBJ1-2; D is ambiguous. This CDR3 is built from 13 residues. V was pared by 1 base and J by 2 bases, with 5 bases between.

The CDR3 sequence is CASSQTDVQDYEQYF. CDR3 sequence (DNA): TGCGCCAGCAGCCAGACAGACGTTCAGGACTACGAGCAGTACTTC. The gene calls are TRBV4-1 and TRBJ2-7, with D perhaps matching TRBD1 (5 bases). This CDR3 has 15 amino acids. From germline, CDR1 is MGHRA and CDR2 YSYEKL. The V end lost 3 bases, the J end lost 3 bases, and 15 bases lay between the germline ends.